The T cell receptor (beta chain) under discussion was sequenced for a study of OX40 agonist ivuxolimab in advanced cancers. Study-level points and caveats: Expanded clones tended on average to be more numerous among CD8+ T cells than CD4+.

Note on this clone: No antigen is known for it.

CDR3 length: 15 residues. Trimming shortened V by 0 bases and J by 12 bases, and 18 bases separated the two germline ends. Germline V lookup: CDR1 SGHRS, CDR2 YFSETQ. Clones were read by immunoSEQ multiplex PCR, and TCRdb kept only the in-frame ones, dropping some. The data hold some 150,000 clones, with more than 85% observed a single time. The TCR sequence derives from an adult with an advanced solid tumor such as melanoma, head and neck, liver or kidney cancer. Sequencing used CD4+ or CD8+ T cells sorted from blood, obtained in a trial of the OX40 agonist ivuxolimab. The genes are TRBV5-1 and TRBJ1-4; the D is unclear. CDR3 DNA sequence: TGCGCCAGCAGCTTGGGGGCAGCGGCTTCAACGGAACTGTTTTTT. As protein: CASSLGAAASTELFF.